This TCR beta chain was captured in a study of blood T cell repertoires in COVID-19. Study-wide background: Acute and convalescent COVID-19 samples came from the United States, Italy and Spain. T cells, B-cell-depleted T cells, or PBMCs supplied cDNA or gDNA.

Individuals drawn from approximately 26 US areas were roughly 18 to 95 years old. The length of the CDR3 is 15 residues. From germline, CDR1 is SGHRS and CDR2 YFSETQ. Trimming cost V 2 bases and J 6 bases, with 16 bases left between them. In the source study's methods: By means of reference gene primer amplification, nucleated cell counts were estimated. Using immunoSEQ multiplex PCR, the repertoire was profiled, and TCRdb retains in-frame clones only, with some absent. From that table come the V and J calls and clone size; the DNA was used to work out D and trimming. The table lists a few hundred thousand clones, 85% to 90% of them singletons.

The TCR originated in a woman aged 35 to 49 who had recovered from COVID-19. Sequencing input: PBMCs or T cells enriched from blood (not recorded which). The V gene is TRBV5-1, the J gene TRBJ2-3; weak D call: TRBD2 (6 bases). In nucleotides, the CDR3 is TGCGCCAGCAGCTTAGCCTACAAAAGCGGGGATACGCAGTATTTT. Translation: CASSLAYKSGDTQYF.